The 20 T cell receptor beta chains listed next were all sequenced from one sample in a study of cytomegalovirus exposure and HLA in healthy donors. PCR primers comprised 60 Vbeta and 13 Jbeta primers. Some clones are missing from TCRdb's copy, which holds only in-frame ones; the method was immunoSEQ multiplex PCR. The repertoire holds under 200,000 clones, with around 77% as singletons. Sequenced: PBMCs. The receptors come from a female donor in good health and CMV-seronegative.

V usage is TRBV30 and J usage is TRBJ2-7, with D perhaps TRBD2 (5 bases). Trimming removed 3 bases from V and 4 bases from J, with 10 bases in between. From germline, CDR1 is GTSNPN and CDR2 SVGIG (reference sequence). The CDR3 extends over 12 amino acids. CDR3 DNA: TGTGCCTGGAGAGCCGAGGGTTACGAGCAGTACTTC. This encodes CAWRAEGYEQYF.

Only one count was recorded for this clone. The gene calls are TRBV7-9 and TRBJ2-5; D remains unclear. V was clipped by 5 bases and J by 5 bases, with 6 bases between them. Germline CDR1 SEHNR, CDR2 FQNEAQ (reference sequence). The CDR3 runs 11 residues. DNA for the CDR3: TGTGCCAGCAGCCCTCAGGAGACCCAGTACTTC. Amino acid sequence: CASSPQETQYF.

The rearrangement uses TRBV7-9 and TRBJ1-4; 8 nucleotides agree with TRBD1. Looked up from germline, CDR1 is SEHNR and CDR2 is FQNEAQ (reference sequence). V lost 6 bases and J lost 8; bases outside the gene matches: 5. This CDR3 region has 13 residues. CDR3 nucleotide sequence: TGTGCCAGCAGGGACGACAGGGGAGAAAAACTGTTTTTT. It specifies CASRDDRGEKLFF.

In nucleotides, the CDR3 is TGTGCCAGCAGTTCAAGCGGGGGCCGGTCAGATACGCAGTATTTT. Encoded protein: CASSSSGGRSDTQYF. This rearrangement joins TRBV28 to TRBJ2-3, with TRBD2 matching 8 bases. CDR3 length: 15 residues. V lost 4 bases to trimming and J lost 4 bases; unmatched junction nucleotides: 7. Per the germline V gene, CDR1 is MDHEN and CDR2 is SYDVKM.

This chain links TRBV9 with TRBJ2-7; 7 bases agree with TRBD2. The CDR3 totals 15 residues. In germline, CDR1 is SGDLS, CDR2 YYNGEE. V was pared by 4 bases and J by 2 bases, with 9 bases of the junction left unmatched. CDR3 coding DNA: TGTGCCAGCAGCTCCCGGGGGGAGAAGGCCTACGAGCAGTACTTC. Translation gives CASSSRGEKAYEQYF.

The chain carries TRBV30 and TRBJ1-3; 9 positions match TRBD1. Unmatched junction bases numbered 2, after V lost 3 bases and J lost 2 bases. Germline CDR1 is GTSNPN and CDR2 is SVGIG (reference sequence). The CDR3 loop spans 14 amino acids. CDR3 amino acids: CAWRDRGTGNTIYF. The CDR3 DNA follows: TGTGCCTGGAGGGACAGGGGTACTGGAAACACCATATATTTT.

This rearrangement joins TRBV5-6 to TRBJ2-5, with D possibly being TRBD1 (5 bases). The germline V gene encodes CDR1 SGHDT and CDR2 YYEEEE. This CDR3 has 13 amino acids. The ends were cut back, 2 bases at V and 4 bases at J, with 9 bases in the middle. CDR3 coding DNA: TGTGCCAGCAGCTTAGTTGGGGCAGAGACCCAGTACTTC. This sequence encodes CASSLVGAETQYF.

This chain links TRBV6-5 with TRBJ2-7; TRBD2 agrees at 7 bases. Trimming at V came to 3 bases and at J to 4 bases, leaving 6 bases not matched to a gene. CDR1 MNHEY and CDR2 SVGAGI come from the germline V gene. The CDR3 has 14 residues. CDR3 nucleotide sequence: TGTGCCAGCAGTTATGGGACTAAACGGTACGAGCAGTACTTC. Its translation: CASSYGTKRYEQYF.

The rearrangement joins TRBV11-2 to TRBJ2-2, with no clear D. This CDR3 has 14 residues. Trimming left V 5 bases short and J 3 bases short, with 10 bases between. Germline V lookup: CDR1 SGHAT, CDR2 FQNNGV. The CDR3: CASSPRLDTGELFF. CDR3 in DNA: TGTGCCAGCAGCCCACGATTAGACACCGGGGAGCTGTTTTTT. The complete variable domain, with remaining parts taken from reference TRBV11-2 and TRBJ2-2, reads EAGVAQSPRYKIIEKRQSVAFWCNPISGHATLYWYQQILGQGPKLLIQFQNNGVVDDSQLPKDRFSAERLKGVDSTLKIQPAKLEDSAVYLCASSPRLDTGELFFGEGSRLTVL.

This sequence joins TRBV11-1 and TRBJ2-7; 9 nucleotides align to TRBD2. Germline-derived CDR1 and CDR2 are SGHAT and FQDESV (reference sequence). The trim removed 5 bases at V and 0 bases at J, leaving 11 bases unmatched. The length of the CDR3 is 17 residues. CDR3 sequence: CASSVKYRTSASYEQYF. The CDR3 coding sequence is TGTGCCAGCAGCGTAAAGTATCGGACTAGCGCCTCCTACGAGCAGTACTTC.

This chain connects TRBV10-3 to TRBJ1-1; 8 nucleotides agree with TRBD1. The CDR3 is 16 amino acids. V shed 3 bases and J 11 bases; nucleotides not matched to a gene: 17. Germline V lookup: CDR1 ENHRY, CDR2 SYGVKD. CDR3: CAISDGDRSIQNDAFF. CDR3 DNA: TGTGCCATCAGTGATGGGGACAGGAGCATCCAAAATGATGCTTTCTTT.

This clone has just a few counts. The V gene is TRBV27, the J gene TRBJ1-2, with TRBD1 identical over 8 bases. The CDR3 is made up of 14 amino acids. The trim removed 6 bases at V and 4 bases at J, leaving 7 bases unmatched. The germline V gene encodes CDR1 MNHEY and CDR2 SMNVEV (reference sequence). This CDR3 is CASRPGGEGYGYTF. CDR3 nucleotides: TGTGCCAGCAGACCAGGGGGCGAAGGCTATGGCTACACCTTC.

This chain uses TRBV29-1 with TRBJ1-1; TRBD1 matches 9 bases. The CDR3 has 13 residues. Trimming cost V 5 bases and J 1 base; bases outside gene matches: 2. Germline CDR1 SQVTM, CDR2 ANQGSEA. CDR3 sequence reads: CSVRQGGNTEAFF. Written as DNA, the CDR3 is TGCAGCGTTAGACAGGGGGGGAACACTGAAGCTTTCTTT.

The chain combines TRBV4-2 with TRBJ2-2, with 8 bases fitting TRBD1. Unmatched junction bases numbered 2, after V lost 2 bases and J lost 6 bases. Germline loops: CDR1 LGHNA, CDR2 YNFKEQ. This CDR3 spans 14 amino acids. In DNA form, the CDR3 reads TGTGCCAGCAGCCAACCACAGGGGGCCGGGGAGCTGTTTTTT. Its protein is CASSQPQGAGELFF.

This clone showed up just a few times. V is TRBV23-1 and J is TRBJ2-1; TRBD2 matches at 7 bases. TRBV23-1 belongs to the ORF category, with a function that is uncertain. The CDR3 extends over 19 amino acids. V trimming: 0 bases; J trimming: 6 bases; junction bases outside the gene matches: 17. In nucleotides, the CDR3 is TGCGCCAGCAGTCAATCAAGGAAATTTGGGGGAGGGCCTTTCAATGAGCAGTTCTTC. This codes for CASSQSRKFGGGPFNEQFF.

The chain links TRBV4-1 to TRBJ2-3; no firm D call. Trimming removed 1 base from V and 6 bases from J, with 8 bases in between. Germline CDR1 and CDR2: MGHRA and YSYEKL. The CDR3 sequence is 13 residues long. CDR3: CASSQGQADTQYF. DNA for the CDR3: TGCGCCAGCAGCCAAGGGCAGGCGGATACGCAGTATTTT.

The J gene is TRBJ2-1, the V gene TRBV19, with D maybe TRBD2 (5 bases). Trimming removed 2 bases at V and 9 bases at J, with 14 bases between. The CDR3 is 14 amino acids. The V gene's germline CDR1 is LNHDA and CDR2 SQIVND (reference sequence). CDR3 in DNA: TGTGCCAGTAGTATATCGGGGTTTGAAGGTGAGCAGTTCTTC. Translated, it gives CASSISGFEGEQFF.

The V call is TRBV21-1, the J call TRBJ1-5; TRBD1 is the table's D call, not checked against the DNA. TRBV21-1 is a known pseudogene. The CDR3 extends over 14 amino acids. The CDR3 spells CAERQGQGCEPQHF. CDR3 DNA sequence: TGTGCCGAACGGCAGGGACAGGGCTGTGAGCCCCAGCATTTT.

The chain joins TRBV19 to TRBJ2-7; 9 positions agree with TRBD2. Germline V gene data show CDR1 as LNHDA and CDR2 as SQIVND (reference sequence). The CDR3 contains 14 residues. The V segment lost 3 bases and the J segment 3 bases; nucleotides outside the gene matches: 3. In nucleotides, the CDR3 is TGTGCCAGTAGTATGGGACTAGCCTTCTACGAGCAGTACTTC. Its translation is CASSMGLAFYEQYF.

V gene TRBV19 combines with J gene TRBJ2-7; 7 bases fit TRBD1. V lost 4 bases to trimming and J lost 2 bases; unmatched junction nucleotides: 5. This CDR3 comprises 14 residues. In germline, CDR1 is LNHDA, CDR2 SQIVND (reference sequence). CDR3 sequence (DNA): TGTGCCAGTAGTACCCGACAGGGAACCTACGAGCAGTACTTC. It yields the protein CASSTRQGTYEQYF. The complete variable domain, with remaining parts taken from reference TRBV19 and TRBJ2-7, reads DGGITQSPKYLFRKEGQNVTLSCEQNLNHDAMYWYRQDPGQGLRLIYYSQIVNDFQKGDIAEGYSVSREKKESFPLTVTSAQKNPTAFYLCASSTRQGTYEQYFGPGTRLTVT.